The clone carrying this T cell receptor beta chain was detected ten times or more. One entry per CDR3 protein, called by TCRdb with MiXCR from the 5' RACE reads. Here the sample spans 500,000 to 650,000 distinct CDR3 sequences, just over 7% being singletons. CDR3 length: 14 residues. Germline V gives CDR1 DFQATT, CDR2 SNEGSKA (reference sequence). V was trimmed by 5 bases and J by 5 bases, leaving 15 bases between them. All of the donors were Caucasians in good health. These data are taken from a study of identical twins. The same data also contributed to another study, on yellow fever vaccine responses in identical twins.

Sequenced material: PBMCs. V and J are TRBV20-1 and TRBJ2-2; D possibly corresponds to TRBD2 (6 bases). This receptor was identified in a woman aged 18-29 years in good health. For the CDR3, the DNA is TGCAGTGCTCCGCTCCGGGGGAGTACCGGGGAGCTGTTTTTT. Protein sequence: CSAPLRGSTGELFF.